The entry below describes one T cell receptor (beta chain). TCRdb re-called the reads through MiXCR, storing one row per CDR3 protein. This repertoire shows about 300,000 distinct CDR3 sequences, more than 20% found once; its top ten account for around 13%. The entry originates in a study of T cell repertoires in cytomegalovirus infection. Study in general: It was the public TCR beta signatures that indicated both CMV infection and matching HLA type.

This clonotype originated in a human donor in good health (CMV status not recorded). Some clones in this sample may be carry-over from other donors' samples. Sample: PBMCs.

The CDR3 region is CASNPGRLTDTQYF. CDR3 nucleotide sequence: TGCGCCAGCAACCCCGGGAGGCTCACAGATACGCAGTATTTT. V usage is TRBV5-1 and J usage is TRBJ2-3; 7 bases are a match to TRBD2. The V and J ends lost 6 bases and 2 bases, in that order; junction bases with no gene match: 6. CDR1 is SGHRS, CDR2 YFSETQ, per germline. This CDR3 contains 14 residues.